The rows below give T cell receptor beta chains drawn from one sample of a study of control samples from healthy donors and cancer patients. Sequencing was performed with immunoSEQ multiplex PCR; in TCRdb, only in-frame clones are kept and a portion is missing. This sample has approximately 230,000 clones, with about 80% found just once. Sequenced input: PBMCs. The receptors stem from a woman aged 55-75 years with lung cancer. The CDR3 runs from the conserved cysteine through the conserved F or W. Each record gives: V gene, J gene, clone size, D gene, CDR3 DNA, CDR3 protein. The D gene is left open where the match is weak. The size field is filled for only some rows; it gives once, few, many or a size class.

v_call: TRBV6-5
j_call: TRBJ1-1
clone_size: .
d_call: .
cdr3_nt: TGTGCCAGCAGCCATAGGGGGTCCAAGAGTGAAGCTTTCTTT
cdr3_aa: CASSHRGSKSEAFF

v_call: TRBV24-1
j_call: TRBJ2-5
clone_size: .
d_call: TRBD1
cdr3_nt: TGTGCCACCAGTGATTCCCGAGACAGGGGGCAAGAGACCCAGTACTTC
cdr3_aa: CATSDSRDRGQETQYF

v_call: TRBV7-3
j_call: TRBJ2-2
clone_size: .
d_call: TRBD2
cdr3_nt: TGTGCCAGCAGCTTAAATCGGGAGGGCGCGGACACCGGGGAGCTGTTTTTT
cdr3_aa: CASSLNREGADTGELFF

v_call: TRBV6-5
j_call: TRBJ1-5
clone_size: .
d_call: .
cdr3_nt: TGTGCCAGCGGGGTCGTGATACGGCAGCCCCAGCATTTT
cdr3_aa: CASGVVIRQPQHF

v_call: TRBV7-8
j_call: TRBJ1-5
clone_size: .
d_call: .
cdr3_nt: TGTGCCAGCAGCACCAACCCCGGGCCCCAGCATTTT
cdr3_aa: CASSTNPGPQHF

v_call: TRBV3-1/TRBV3-2
j_call: TRBJ1-1
clone_size: .
d_call: .
cdr3_nt: TGTGCCAGCAGCCAATTAGCAGGGGACACTGAAGCTTTCTTT
cdr3_aa: CASSQLAGDTEAFF

v_call: TRBV14
j_call: TRBJ1-1
clone_size: .
d_call: .
cdr3_nt: TGTGCCAGCAGCCTCATTCGACAGGCGAACACTGAAGCTTTCTTT
cdr3_aa: CASSLIRQANTEAFF

v_call: TRBV15
j_call: TRBJ1-1
clone_size: .
d_call: .
cdr3_nt: TGTGCCACCAGCAGAGGTTACACTGAAGCTTTCTTT
cdr3_aa: CATSRGYTEAFF

v_call: TRBV9
j_call: TRBJ2-6
clone_size: .
d_call: TRBD1
cdr3_nt: TGTGCCAGCAGCGAGGACAGGGGGTACTCTGGGGCCAACGTCCTGACTTTC
cdr3_aa: CASSEDRGYSGANVLTF

v_call: TRBV28
j_call: TRBJ1-5
clone_size: .
d_call: .
cdr3_nt: TGTGCCAGCAGTTTCGACGCCGGGCGTGGACGGCCCCAGCATTTT
cdr3_aa: CASSFDAGRGRPQHF

v_call: TRBV6-5
j_call: TRBJ2-1
clone_size: .
d_call: .
cdr3_nt: TGTGCCAGCATAAAGGGAAGGTGGTACAATGAGCAGTTCTTC
cdr3_aa: CASIKGRWYNEQFF

v_call: TRBV12-3/TRBV12-4
j_call: TRBJ2-7
clone_size: .
d_call: .
cdr3_nt: TGTGCCAGCAGTTTATTTGGCGGCGAGCAGTACTTC
cdr3_aa: CASSLFGGEQYF

v_call: TRBV6-5
j_call: TRBJ1-5
clone_size: .
d_call: .
cdr3_nt: TGTGCCAGCAGCTACGGAGGTGGTCAGCCCCAGCATTTT
cdr3_aa: CASSYGGGQPQHF

v_call: TRBV11-2
j_call: TRBJ1-5
clone_size: .
d_call: TRBD1
cdr3_nt: TGTGCCAGCAGCTTAGGGGACAGGGTCAATCAGCCCCAGCATTTT
cdr3_aa: CASSLGDRVNQPQHF

v_call: TRBV5-1
j_call: TRBJ1-4
clone_size: .
d_call: TRBD1
cdr3_nt: TGCGCCAGCAGCTTGGCCGGGACAGTGGATGAAAAACTGTTTTTT
cdr3_aa: CASSLAGTVDEKLFF

v_call: TRBV6-1
j_call: TRBJ1-6
clone_size: few
d_call: .
cdr3_nt: TGTGCCAGCAGTGAATTGGCGAATTCACCCCTCCACTTT
cdr3_aa: CASSELANSPLHF

v_call: TRBV7-9
j_call: TRBJ2-5
clone_size: few
d_call: .
cdr3_nt: TGTGCCAGCAGCATTGGAGGGGGCCAAGAGACCCAGTACTTC
cdr3_aa: CASSIGGGQETQYF

v_call: TRBV7-9
j_call: TRBJ2-7
clone_size: .
d_call: TRBD1
cdr3_nt: TGTGCCAGCAGCCCCGGGACAGGGGGACGCGAGCAGTACTTC
cdr3_aa: CASSPGTGGREQYF

v_call: TRBV3-1/TRBV3-2
j_call: TRBJ2-7
clone_size: .
d_call: .
cdr3_nt: TGTGCCAGCAGCCAAGGGACTCTTACCTACGAGCAGTACTTC
cdr3_aa: CASSQGTLTYEQYF

v_call: TRBV24-1
j_call: TRBJ2-7
clone_size: .
d_call: .
cdr3_nt: TGTGCCACCAGTGATTTAAGCCTTATCTTCTCCTACGAGCAGTACTTC
cdr3_aa: CATSDLSLIFSYEQYF

v_call: TRBV2
j_call: TRBJ1-5
clone_size: .
d_call: .
cdr3_nt: TGTGCCAGCAGCGAATTCGGTACTCCGGGTCAGCCCCAGCATTTT
cdr3_aa: CASSEFGTPGQPQHF

v_call: TRBV30
j_call: TRBJ1-2
clone_size: few
d_call: .
cdr3_nt: TGTGCCTGGGGGGGGAGGTTCGGGACCGTCCGCTACACCTTC
cdr3_aa: CAWGGRFGTVRYTF

v_call: TRBV4-1
j_call: TRBJ2-7
clone_size: .
d_call: TRBD1
cdr3_nt: TGCGCCAGCAGCCCAGGACAGGGGATTTCCTACGAGCAGTACTTC
cdr3_aa: CASSPGQGISYEQYF

v_call: TRBV2
j_call: TRBJ2-5
clone_size: .
d_call: .
cdr3_nt: TGTGCCAGCAGTGGGACAAACCAAGAGACCCAGTACTTC
cdr3_aa: CASSGTNQETQYF

v_call: TRBV4-1
j_call: TRBJ2-3
clone_size: .
d_call: .
cdr3_nt: TGCGCCAGCAGCCAAATTGGGGCAGGGAGCACAGATACGCAGTATTTT
cdr3_aa: CASSQIGAGSTDTQYF

v_call: TRBV21-1
j_call: TRBJ1-5
clone_size: .
d_call: .
cdr3_nt: TGTGCCAGCAGGTTCCGGGATAGGGGCAATCAGCCCCAGCATTTT
cdr3_aa: CASRFRDRGNQPQHF

v_call: TRBV28
j_call: TRBJ1-6
clone_size: few
d_call: .
cdr3_nt: TGTGCCAGCAGCCCCTGGGGAGGGAATTCACCCCTCCACTTT
cdr3_aa: CASSPWGGNSPLHF

v_call: TRBV28
j_call: TRBJ1-5
clone_size: .
d_call: .
cdr3_nt: TGTGCCAGCAGTTTAAGTCGACAGTTTTATCAGCCCCAGCATTTT
cdr3_aa: CASSLSRQFYQPQHF

v_call: TRBV5-1
j_call: TRBJ1-5
clone_size: .
d_call: .
cdr3_nt: TGCGCCAGCAGCATGGGACCCTGGGGGGAACAGCCCCAGCATTTT
cdr3_aa: CASSMGPWGEQPQHF

v_call: TRBV7-9
j_call: TRBJ2-1
clone_size: .
d_call: TRBD2
cdr3_nt: TGTGCCAGCAGCCCCCAAGCGGGGGGGCGGTATGAGCAGTTCTTC
cdr3_aa: CASSPQAGGRYEQFF

v_call: TRBV10-3
j_call: TRBJ2-3
clone_size: .
d_call: TRBD1
cdr3_nt: TGTGCCATCAGGACGGGACAGACCACAGATACGCAGTATTTT
cdr3_aa: CAIRTGQTTDTQYF

v_call: TRBV5-1
j_call: TRBJ2-1
clone_size: .
d_call: TRBD2
cdr3_nt: TGCGCCAGCAGCTTGGAAGCGGGAAGCTCCTACAATGAGCAGTTCTTC
cdr3_aa: CASSLEAGSSYNEQFF

v_call: TRBV6-5
j_call: TRBJ1-1
clone_size: .
d_call: .
cdr3_nt: TGTGCCTCCGGAGAGTTAGGGTACACTGAAGCTTTCTTT
cdr3_aa: CASGELGYTEAFF

v_call: TRBV11-1
j_call: TRBJ2-2
clone_size: .
d_call: .
cdr3_nt: TGTGCCAGCAGCTCAGGGATCAACACCGGGGAGCTGTTTTTT
cdr3_aa: CASSSGINTGELFF

v_call: TRBV11-1
j_call: TRBJ2-5
clone_size: .
d_call: .
cdr3_nt: TGTGCCAGCAGCTTAGCTCCAAAGGAGACCCAGTACTTC
cdr3_aa: CASSLAPKETQYF

v_call: TRBV5-5
j_call: TRBJ2-1
clone_size: once
d_call: TRBD2
cdr3_nt: TGTGCCAGCAGCTTTACAATAGCGGGAGGGACCTACAATGAGCAGTTCTTC
cdr3_aa: CASSFTIAGGTYNEQFF

v_call: TRBV6-5
j_call: TRBJ2-1
clone_size: .
d_call: .
cdr3_nt: TGTGCCAGCAGCCTTGGGACTGCCCGGAATGAGCAGTTCTTC
cdr3_aa: CASSLGTARNEQFF

v_call: TRBV19
j_call: TRBJ2-6
clone_size: few
d_call: TRBD1
cdr3_nt: TGTGCCAGTAGTAGCCCGGGACAGGGGGCCGGCTCTGGGGCCAACGTCCTGACTTTC
cdr3_aa: CASSSPGQGAGSGANVLTF

v_call: TRBV28
j_call: TRBJ2-5
clone_size: .
d_call: TRBD1
cdr3_nt: TGTGCCAGCAGTTTAGAGGGACAGCAAGAGACCCAGTACTTC
cdr3_aa: CASSLEGQQETQYF